The clone carrying this T cell receptor beta chain has a count of ten or more. Its specificity is unknown. This specimen comes from a study of molecular identifiers for immune sequencing clone quantification. For the study at large: Replicates partitioned RNA from around 18,000 or 91,000 naive CD8 cells into five parts, sequencing four.

Whole-study findings and limits: Single-cell amounts of spiked Jurkat TCR RNA were reportedly detectable among about a million naive cells. Clones carrying above 20 RNA copies accounted for over 97% of effector molecules, under 1% in naive cells. In cases of identical TCR molecules sharing a barcode, highly expanded clone sizes could be underestimated.

The ends lost 6 bases at V and 0 bases at J; junction bases unmatched: 7. This CDR3 contains 16 residues. Per germline, CDR1 LNHDA and CDR2 SQIVND (reference sequence). TCRdb re-derived calls from the PCR reads in MiXCR, one entry per CDR3 protein. In the table there are 40,000 to 45,000 distinct CDR3 sequences, 15% to 20% of which are singletons. This sequence was found in a human donor in good health. Some libraries in this study had Jurkat cell RNA spiked in. The sample taken for sequencing was naive CD8+ T cells from blood, with Jurkat cell RNA spiked in. Noted subset: FACS-sorted CD8+CD4-CCR7+CD45RA+ naive T cells. The chain uses TRBV19 and TRBJ2-1; 8 bases are shared with TRBD2. CDR3 DNA: TGTGCCAGTAGCCTAGCGGGCGTTAGCTCCTACAATGAGCAGTTCTTC. Translating gives CASSLAGVSSYNEQFF. Full variable domain (outside the CDR3, taken from reference TRBV19 and TRBJ2-1): DGGITQSPKYLFRKEGQNVTLSCEQNLNHDAMYWYRQDPGQGLRLIYYSQIVNDFQKGDIAEGYSVSREKKESFPLTVTSAQKNPTAFYLCASSLAGVSSYNEQFFGPGTRLTVL.